This TCR beta chain was obtained from a study of T cells generated in artificial thymic organoids (dated by TCRdb to about 2017). At the level of the whole study: In some experiments, thymic T cells were further FACS-purified to deplete CD4 immature single positive or double positive precursors. The study compared the TCR alpha and beta CDR3 repertoires of CD8 single positive T cells derived from in vitro artificial thymic organoids against those of naive CD8 T cells from thymus and peripheral blood. The displayed repertoire sequencing data were described as being representative of three independent experiments.

The CDR3 has 16 amino acids, counting the end cysteine and phenylalanine. Of all the DNA, just the CDR3 is kept, 48 bases in frame from base 1. The germline V and J ends show losses of 4 bases and 6 bases respectively, and no gene match explains 13 bases of the junction. The germline V gene (reference sequence) gives CDR1 as SGHKS and CDR2 as YYEKEE. Separate semi-nested PCR amplifications were run for the TCRalpha and TCRbeta libraries, using Advantage 2 and reverse primers located in the TRAC or TRBC constant regions. The amount of total RNA going into first-strand cDNA synthesis ranged between roughly 3.5 and 550 ng. TCR cDNA libraries were generated by 5'-RACE using the SMARTer PCR cDNA Synthesis kit, with a poly-dT primer employed for first-strand synthesis. The semi-nested reverse primers in the constant regions carried 5-nucleotide sample-specific barcodes, and the PCR products were cleaned up with the Zymo DNA Clean and Concentrator-5 kit. Up to ten barcoded samples were pooled, ligated to Illumina adaptors and sequenced on an Illumina MiSeq as 2 x 150 bp paired-end reads. Regarding the original processing steps: After demultiplexing, reads were aligned using BLAT against a custom library built from IMGT containing every combination of human TRAV, TRAJ, TRBV, TRBD and TRBJ. The best BLAT hits were picked using pslCDnaFilter (-maxAligns=1, -ignoreIntrons), and custom Perl scripts were used to calculate clonotype frequencies. In-frame beta chains were kept once TCRdb had trimmed the public reads at Q25 with fastp and called clones with MiXCR. One record per CDR3 amino acid sequence lists the most common genes and DNA. The V and J calls here are based on TCRdb, not the publication. Within this sample are about 8,500 distinct CDR3 sequences, with about 18% of them counted one time only. The ten largest clones take up roughly 1.4% of the sample.

This clonotype was observed a few times. It has no known antigen specificity. Per-base quality was not reported, and no clone a single base away is much larger than it. Paper-wide results and their limitations: The TCR clonotype diversity of organoid-derived CD8 single positive T cells was physiological and comparable to that of naive CD8 T cells from thymus and blood.

Enrichment of primary CD8+ T cells was performed with magnetic beads using the Miltenyi CD8+ T cell Isolation Kit. Prior to RNA extraction, CD3+TCRalphabeta+CD8 single positive T cells from organoids and thymus were isolated by FACS sorting. For each sample, total RNA was purified from around 40,000 to 200,000 sorted cells using the RNeasy Micro kit, and RNA quality was checked on an Agilent RNA 6000 Nano chip. Thymic fragments were dissected, disrupted by pipetting and passed through a 70 um strainer to release thymocytes. The sequence is built from TRBV5-5 and TRBJ2-3, and 8 junction bases match TRBD2. This clonotype was sampled from a human donor who gave cord blood stem cells for thymic organoid culture, a cardiac surgery patient who gave postnatal thymus, or a blood donor (not recorded which). The sample was naive CD8+ T cells from the thymus. The meaning of the sample's cell subset or site label: CD3+TCRalphabeta+CD8SP T cells; for blood, CD45RO-CCR7+ naive CD8+ T cells. The CDR3 reads CASSGSPGLVGDTQYF. The DNA is TGTGCCAGCAGCGGTTCCCCGGGACTAGTAGGGGATACGCAGTATTTT.